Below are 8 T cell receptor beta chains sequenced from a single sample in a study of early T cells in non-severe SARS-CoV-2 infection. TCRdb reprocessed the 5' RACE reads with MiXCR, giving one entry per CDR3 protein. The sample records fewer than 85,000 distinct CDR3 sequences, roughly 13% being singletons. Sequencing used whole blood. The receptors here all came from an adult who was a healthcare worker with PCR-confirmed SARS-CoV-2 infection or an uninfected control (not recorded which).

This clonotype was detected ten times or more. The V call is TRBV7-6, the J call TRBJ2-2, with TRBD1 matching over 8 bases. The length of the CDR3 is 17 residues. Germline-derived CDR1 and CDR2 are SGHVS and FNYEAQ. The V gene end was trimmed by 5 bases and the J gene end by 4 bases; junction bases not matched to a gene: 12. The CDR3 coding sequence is TGTGCCAGCAGCCCACGGATAGGGACAGGTGGCACCGGGGAGCTGTTTTTT. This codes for CASSPRIGTGGTGELFF.

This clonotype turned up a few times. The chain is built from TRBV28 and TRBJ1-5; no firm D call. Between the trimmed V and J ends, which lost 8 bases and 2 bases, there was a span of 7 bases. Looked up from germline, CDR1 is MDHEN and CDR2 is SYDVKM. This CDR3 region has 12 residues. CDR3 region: CASGLGNQPQHF. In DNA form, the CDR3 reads TGTGCCAGCGGACTGGGCAATCAGCCCCAGCATTTT.

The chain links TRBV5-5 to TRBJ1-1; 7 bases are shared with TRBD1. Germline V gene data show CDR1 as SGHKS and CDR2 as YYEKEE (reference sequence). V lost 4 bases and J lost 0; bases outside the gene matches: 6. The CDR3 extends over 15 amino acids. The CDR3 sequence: CASSLRTGMNTEAFF. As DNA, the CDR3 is TGTGCCAGCAGCCTCAGGACAGGCATGAACACTGAAGCTTTCTTT.

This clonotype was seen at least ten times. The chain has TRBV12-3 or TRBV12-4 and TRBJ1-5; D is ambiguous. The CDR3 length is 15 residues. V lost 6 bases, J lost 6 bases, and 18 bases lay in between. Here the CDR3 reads CASSPGVEGTQPQHF. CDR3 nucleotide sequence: TGTGCCAGCAGCCCCGGAGTGGAGGGAACTCAGCCCCAGCATTTT.

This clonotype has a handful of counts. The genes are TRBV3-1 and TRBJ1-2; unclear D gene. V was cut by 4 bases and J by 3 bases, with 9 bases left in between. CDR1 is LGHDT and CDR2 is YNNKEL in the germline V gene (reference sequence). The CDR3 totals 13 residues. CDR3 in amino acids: CASSPQEYYGYTF. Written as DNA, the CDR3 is TGTGCCAGCAGCCCTCAGGAGTACTATGGCTACACCTTC.

CDR3 in amino acids: CASSLNKGANTDTQYF. For the CDR3, the DNA is TGCGCCAGCAGCTTGAATAAGGGGGCCAACACAGATACGCAGTATTTT. The rearrangement joins TRBV5-1 to TRBJ2-3, with 7 nucleotides matching TRBD1. This CDR3 region has 16 residues. Looked up from germline, CDR1 is SGHRS and CDR2 is YFSETQ. Trimming removed 1 base from V and 2 bases from J; junction bases left unmatched: 7. The full variable domain, with the rest looked up from reference TRBV5-1 and TRBJ2-3, is KAGVTQTPRYLIKTRGQQVTLSCSPISGHRSVSWYQQTPGQGLQFLFEYFSETQRNKGNFPGRFSGRQFSNSRSEMNVSTLELGDSALYLCASSLNKGANTDTQYFGPGTRLTVL.

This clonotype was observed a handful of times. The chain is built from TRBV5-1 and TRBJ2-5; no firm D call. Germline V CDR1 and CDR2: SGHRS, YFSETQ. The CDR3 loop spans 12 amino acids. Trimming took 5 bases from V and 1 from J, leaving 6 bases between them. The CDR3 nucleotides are TGCGCCAGCAGACAGCTCCAAGAGACCCAGTACTTC. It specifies CASRQLQETQYF.

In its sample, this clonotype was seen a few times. The DNA of the CDR3 is TGTGCCAGCAGGAGGGACAGGGGGTTGAATGAGCAGTTCTTC. Translation: CASRRDRGLNEQFF. The J gene is TRBJ2-1, the V gene TRBV6-5; 11 bases agree with TRBD1. This CDR3 is 14 amino acids long. The germline CDR1 and CDR2 sequences are MNHEY and SVGAGI. V shed 6 bases, J shed 7 bases, and the junction held 5 bases outside the gene matches.